A single sample gave rise to the 20 T cell receptor beta chains below, sequenced in a study of blood T cells in healthy people across ages. Using a J-beta primer mix together with a sample-barcoded 5' primer, a second PCR was run for about 6 to 12 cycles. TCRdb processed the 5' RACE reads anew with MiXCR; each CDR3 protein has one entry. The repertoire holds 1.8 million or so distinct CDR3 sequences, with around 42% as singletons. The sequenced sample consisted of blood. These receptor sequences come from a human donor in good health.

Concerning this clonotype: Relative to the germline gene, one junction end is altered; a read error may explain this. This chain joins TRBV4-2 and TRBJ1-2; weak D call: TRBD1 (6 bases). There are 15 residues in the CDR3. Germline V gene data show CDR1 as LGHNA and CDR2 as YNFKEQ. The CDR3 region has the DNA TGTACCAGCAGCCAAGATAGGACAGAAAACTATGGCTACACCTTC. Translation gives CTSSQDRTENYGYTF.

This rearrangement joins TRBV6-5 to TRBJ1-2, with D hard to call. The CDR3 spans 15 residues. CDR1 and CDR2 from the germline V gene are MNHEY and SVGAGI. With 2 bases removed from V and 2 bases from J, the gap between germline ends came to 12 bases. The CDR3 DNA reads as TGTGCCAGCAGTTACACGATTGGTAGGAACTATGGCTACACCTTC. Protein sequence: CASSYTIGRNYGYTF.

The V gene is TRBV20-1, the J gene TRBJ1-5; tentatively, D is TRBD1 (5 bases). CDR3 length: 14 residues. From germline, CDR1 is DFQATT and CDR2 SNEGSKA (reference sequence). V lost 1 base, J lost 4 bases, and 11 bases lay in between. CDR3 amino acids: CSARAGAGNQPQHF. The CDR3 nucleotides are TGCAGTGCTAGAGCCGGGGCTGGGAATCAGCCCCAGCATTTT.

V gene TRBV4-2 combines with J gene TRBJ2-2; D remains ambiguous. The germline CDR1 and CDR2 sequences are LGHNA and YNFKEQ. The CDR3 has 15 amino acids. Trimming removed 0 bases from V and 1 base from J, with 6 bases in between. CDR3 sequence reads: CASSQEAWNTGELFF. Here the CDR3 DNA reads TGTGCCAGCAGCCAAGAGGCCTGGAACACCGGGGAGCTGTTTTTT.

The chain has TRBV12-3 or TRBV12-4 and TRBJ2-5, with 7 bases aligning to TRBD1. This CDR3 has 15 amino acids. Trimming at V came to 3 bases and at J to 4 bases, leaving 8 bases not matched to a gene. CDR3 coding DNA: TGTGCCAGCAGTTTGGAGACAGGGTTTCCAGAGACCCAGTACTTC. Encoded protein: CASSLETGFPETQYF.

This clonotype has a handful of counts. The gene calls are TRBV20-1 and TRBJ2-3, with TRBD1 matching over 11 bases. Germline assignment: CDR1 DFQATT and CDR2 SNEGSKA (reference sequence). This CDR3 has 16 residues. V shed 3 bases, J shed 5 bases, and the junction held 10 bases outside the gene matches. The CDR3 sequence: CSASKTGTGGLDTQYF. The DNA for the CDR3 is TGCAGTGCTAGTAAAACCGGGACAGGGGGATTAGATACGCAGTATTTT.

A few counts support this clonotype. This rearrangement joins TRBV20-1 to TRBJ2-3, with 7 nucleotides matching TRBD1. Germline CDR1 DFQATT, CDR2 SNEGSKA (reference sequence). Trimming removed 6 bases from V and 3 bases from J; junction bases left unmatched: 9. The CDR3 runs to 14 residues. DNA of the CDR3: TGCAGTGCGAAGACAGGGTTCGGTACAGATACGCAGTATTTT. Its protein product is CSAKTGFGTDTQYF.

This clonotype was detected only once. This chain uses TRBV5-1 with TRBJ2-5; a possible D gene is TRBD2 (5 bases). The CDR3 is 15 residues long. The germline V and J ends were trimmed by 0 bases and 5 bases, with 14 bases remaining between them. Germline V gene data show CDR1 as SGHRS and CDR2 as YFSETQ. The CDR3 bases are TGCGCCAGCAGCTTGGATGGCACCACGGGGGAGACCCAGTACTTC. Its translation: CASSLDGTTGETQYF. The full variable domain, rest sourced from reference TRBV5-1 and TRBJ2-5, is KAGVTQTPRYLIKTRGQQVTLSCSPISGHRSVSWYQQTPGQGLQFLFEYFSETQRNKGNFPGRFSGRQFSNSRSEMNVSTLELGDSALYLCASSLDGTTGETQYFGPGTRLLVL.

The chain carries TRBV28 and TRBJ2-7; D might be TRBD1 (6 bases). V dropped 10 bases and J dropped 5 bases, with 15 bases sitting between them. The CDR3 sequence is 12 residues long. CDR1 is MDHEN and CDR2 is SYDVKM in the germline V gene. The CDR3 loop is CATKGQTNEQYF. The CDR3 coding sequence is TGTGCCACCAAAGGACAGACAAACGAGCAGTACTTC.

This clonotype was detected only a few times. The rearrangement joins TRBV20-1 to TRBJ2-3, with 9 bases aligning to TRBD2. The CDR3 is made up of 14 amino acids. Germline loops: CDR1 DFQATT, CDR2 SNEGSKA (reference sequence). The V segment lost 0 bases and the J segment 3 bases; nucleotides outside the gene matches: 1. The chain's CDR3 is CSAREGLATDTQYF. The CDR3 DNA is TGCAGTGCTAGAGAGGGACTAGCAACAGATACGCAGTATTTT.

The CDR3 protein is CASSLRLIAGNNEQFF. Here the CDR3 DNA reads TGTGCCAGCAGCTTACGGTTAATAGCGGGGAACAATGAGCAGTTCTTC. This chain uses TRBV7-8 with TRBJ2-1, with 8 bases matching TRBD2. V lost 2 bases, J lost 5 bases, and 8 bases stayed unmatched. CDR3 length: 16 residues. Germline V lookup: CDR1 SGHVS, CDR2 FQNEAQ.

The J gene is TRBJ1-2, the V gene TRBV21-1. TRBV21-1 is recorded as a pseudogene. This CDR3 comprises 15 residues. CDR3 amino acids: CASSKKGRNTAGYTF. The CDR3, as DNA: TGTGCCAGCAGCAAAAAAGGACGGAATACGGCTGGCTACACCTTC.

The chain joins TRBV19 to TRBJ1-5; D unresolved. Between the trimmed V and J ends, which lost 0 bases and 1 base, there was a span of 7 bases. The CDR3 extends over 15 amino acids. CDR1 LNHDA and CDR2 SQIVND come from the germline V gene (reference sequence). The CDR3 protein is CASSIDGGSNQPQHF. The DNA for the CDR3 is TGTGCCAGTAGTATAGACGGTGGAAGCAATCAGCCCCAGCATTTT.

The gene calls are TRBV6-1 and TRBJ2-3; the D gene could be TRBD1 or TRBD2 (6 bases each). Trimming took 2 bases from V and 1 from J, leaving 10 bases between them. CDR1 is MNHNS and CDR2 is SASEGT in the germline V gene. CDR3 length: 15 amino acids. CDR3 region: CASSEPGGRTDTQYF. DNA of the CDR3: TGTGCCAGCAGTGAACCTGGGGGGCGCACAGATACGCAGTATTTT.

The chain joins TRBV5-1 to TRBJ1-6, with 8 bases that match TRBD1. The CDR3 is 15 amino acids. Trimming cost V 0 bases and J 9 bases; bases outside gene matches: 5. CDR1 and CDR2 (germline): SGHRS, YFSETQ. The CDR3: CASSLEAGGFSPLHF. In DNA, the CDR3 is TGCGCCAGCAGCTTGGAGGCAGGGGGCTTTTCACCCCTCCACTTT.

The rearrangement links TRBV5-5 to TRBJ2-7; D call uncertain. The V and J ends lost 0 bases and 6 bases respectively, with 13 bases between them. Germline V gives CDR1 SGHKS, CDR2 YYEKEE (reference sequence). The CDR3 is made up of 14 amino acids. The CDR3 region is CASSLGWVGLEQYF. CDR3 nucleotide sequence: TGTGCCAGCAGCTTGGGGTGGGTGGGCCTCGAGCAGTACTTC.

The chain uses TRBV20-1 and TRBJ2-7; 9 bases match TRBD2. Unmatched junction bases numbered 6, after V lost 1 base and J lost 2 bases. The CDR3 extends over 15 amino acids. Germline CDR1 DFQATT, CDR2 SNEGSKA (reference sequence). The DNA of the CDR3 is TGCAGTGCTAGAGGTTCAGCGGGGGGTACCTACGAGCAGTACTTC. This encodes CSARGSAGGTYEQYF.

The rearrangement uses TRBV6-6 and TRBJ1-2; TRBD1 matches at 7 bases. The germline V gene encodes CDR1 MNHNY and CDR2 SVGAGI (reference sequence). The J segment lost 4 bases and the V segment lost 11 bases, leaving 10 bases of the junction unmatched. The CDR3 is made up of 13 amino acids. The CDR3 nucleotides read TGTGCCGCCGGACAGGCGCCTTTCTATGGCTACACCTTC. Its protein is CAAGQAPFYGYTF.

This clonotype has just a few counts. The junction and the germline gene differ at one end; a read error may be behind it. V and J are TRBV15 and TRBJ1-2; D gene ambiguous. Germline CDR1 reads LNHNV; CDR2 reads YYDKDF (reference sequence). This CDR3 is built from 13 residues. The CDR3 bases are TGTGCCACCCGCAGAGAGAGGGTCGGAGGCTACACCTTC. Residues: CATRRERVGGYTF.

The rearrangement joins TRBV7-2 to TRBJ2-7; D gene ambiguous. The CDR3 runs 14 residues. CDR1 is SGHTA, CDR2 FQGNSA, per germline. Trimming pared 1 base from V and 3 bases from J, leaving 10 bases between. Written as DNA, the CDR3 is TGTGCCAGCAGCTTAGAGCAGATTTTCTACGAGCAGTACTTC. It yields the protein CASSLEQIFYEQYF.